This T cell receptor (beta chain) was obtained from a study of cytomegalovirus exposure and HLA in healthy donors. The PCR made use of 60 Vbeta and 13 Jbeta primers. The protocol was immunoSEQ multiplex PCR, while the TCRdb copy is restricted to in-frame clones and leaves out a portion. Here the sample spans about 140,000 clones, over 75% being singletons. All the people who gave samples were healthy bone marrow donors. CDR1 and CDR2 (germline): SGHTA, FQGNSA. This CDR3 has 15 residues. Trimming shortened V by 1 base and J by 6 bases, and 12 bases separated the two germline ends. The sequence was collected from a man aged 40-49 years in good health and CMV-seronegative. The sample comprised PBMCs. The chain links TRBV7-2 to TRBJ2-2; perhaps TRBD1 as D (5 bases). Here the CDR3 reads CASSLGTIGSGELFF. Written as DNA, the CDR3 is TGTGCCAGCAGCTTAGGGACAATCGGGTCCGGGGAGCTGTTTTTT.